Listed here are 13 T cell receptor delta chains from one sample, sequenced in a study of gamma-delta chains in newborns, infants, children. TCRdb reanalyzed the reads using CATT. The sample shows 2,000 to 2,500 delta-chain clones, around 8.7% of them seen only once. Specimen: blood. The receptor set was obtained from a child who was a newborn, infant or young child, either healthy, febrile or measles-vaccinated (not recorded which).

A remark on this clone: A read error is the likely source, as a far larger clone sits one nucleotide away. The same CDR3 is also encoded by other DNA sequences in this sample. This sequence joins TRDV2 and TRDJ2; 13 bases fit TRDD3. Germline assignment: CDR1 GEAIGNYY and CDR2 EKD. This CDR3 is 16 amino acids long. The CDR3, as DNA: TGTGCCTGTGATCCGACTGGGGGATACGCGACAGCGCAACTCTTCTTT. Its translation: CACDPTGGYATAQLFF.

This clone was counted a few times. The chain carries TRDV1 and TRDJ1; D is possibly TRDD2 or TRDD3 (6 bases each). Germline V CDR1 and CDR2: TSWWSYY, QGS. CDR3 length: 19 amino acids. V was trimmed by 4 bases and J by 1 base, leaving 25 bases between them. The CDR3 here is CALGAPPTLGGGTTDKLIF. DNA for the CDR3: TGTGCTCTTGGGGCCCCTCCTACCTTGGGGGGGGGCACCACCGATAAACTCATCTTT.

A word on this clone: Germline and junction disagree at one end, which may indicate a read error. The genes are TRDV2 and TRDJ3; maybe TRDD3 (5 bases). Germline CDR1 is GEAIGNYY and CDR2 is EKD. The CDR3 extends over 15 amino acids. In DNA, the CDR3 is TGTGCCACATTGGGATCCTCCTGGGACACCCGGCAGATGTTTTTC. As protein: CATLGSSWDTRQMFF.

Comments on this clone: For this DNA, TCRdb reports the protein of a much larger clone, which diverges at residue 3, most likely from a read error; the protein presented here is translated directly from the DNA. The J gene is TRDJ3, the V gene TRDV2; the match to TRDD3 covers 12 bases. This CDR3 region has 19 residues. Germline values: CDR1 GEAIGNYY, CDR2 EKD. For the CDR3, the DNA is TGTGCCCGTGACACCGTGTCTGGGGGATACGCCTGGGACACCCGACAGATGTTTTTC. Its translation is CARDTVSGGYAWDTRQMFF.

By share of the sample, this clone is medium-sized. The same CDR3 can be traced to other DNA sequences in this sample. As DNA, the CDR3 is TGTGCTCTTGGGGAACTCATTAGCCTTCCTACGTTTGGTGGGGGCCAGAAACTCATCTTT. Amino acids: CALGELISLPTFGGGQKLIF. This chain connects TRDV1 to TRDJ1; 9 bases are shared with TRDD2. Germline V gives CDR1 TSWWSYY, CDR2 QGS. The length of the CDR3 is 20 residues. The trim removed 0 bases at V and 8 bases at J, leaving 22 bases unmatched.

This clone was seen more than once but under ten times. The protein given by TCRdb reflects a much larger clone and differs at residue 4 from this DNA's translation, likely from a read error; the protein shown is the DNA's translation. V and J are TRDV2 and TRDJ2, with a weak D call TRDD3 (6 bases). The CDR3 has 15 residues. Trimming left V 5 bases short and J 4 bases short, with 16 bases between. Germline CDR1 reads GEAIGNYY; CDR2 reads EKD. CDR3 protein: CACATVGAATAQLFF. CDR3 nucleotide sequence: TGTGCCTGTGCCACAGTGGGGGCCGCGACAGCACAACTCTTCTTT.

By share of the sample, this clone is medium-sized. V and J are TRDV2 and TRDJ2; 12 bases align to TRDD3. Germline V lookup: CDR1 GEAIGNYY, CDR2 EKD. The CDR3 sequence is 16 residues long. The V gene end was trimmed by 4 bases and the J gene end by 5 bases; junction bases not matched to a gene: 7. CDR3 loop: CACDELGDTFTAQLFF. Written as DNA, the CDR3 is TGTGCCTGTGATGAACTGGGGGATACCTTCACAGCACAACTCTTCTTT.

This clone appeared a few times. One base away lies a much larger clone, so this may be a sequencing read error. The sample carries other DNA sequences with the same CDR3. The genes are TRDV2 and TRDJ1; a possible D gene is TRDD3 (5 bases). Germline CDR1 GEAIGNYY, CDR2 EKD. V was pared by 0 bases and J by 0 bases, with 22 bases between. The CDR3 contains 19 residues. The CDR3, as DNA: TGTGCCTGTGACACCCGAACTGGAGGATATCTCCCTTACACCGATAAACTCATCTTT. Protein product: CACDTRTGGYLPYTDKLIF.

This chain's CDR3 is CACDAVLGESSWDTRQMFF. Written as DNA, the CDR3 is TGTGCCTGTGACGCCGTACTGGGGGAAAGCTCCTGGGACACCCGACAGATGTTTTTC. This sequence joins TRDV2 and TRDJ3; TRDD3 matches at 9 bases. V lost 3 bases to trimming and J lost 0 bases; unmatched junction nucleotides: 8. Germline CDR1 GEAIGNYY, CDR2 EKD. There are 19 residues in the CDR3.

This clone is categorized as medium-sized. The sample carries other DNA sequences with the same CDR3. CDR3 in amino acids: CACDTLGSRSWDTRQMFF. The CDR3 DNA is TGTGCCTGTGACACCTTGGGGAGCCGCTCCTGGGACACCCGACAGATGTTTTTC. The V and J genes are TRDV2 and TRDJ3, with D possibly TRDD3 on 5 matching bases. Germline V gene data show CDR1 as GEAIGNYY and CDR2 as EKD. The CDR3 spans 18 residues. Trimming shortened V by 0 bases and J by 0 bases, and 11 bases separated the two germline ends.

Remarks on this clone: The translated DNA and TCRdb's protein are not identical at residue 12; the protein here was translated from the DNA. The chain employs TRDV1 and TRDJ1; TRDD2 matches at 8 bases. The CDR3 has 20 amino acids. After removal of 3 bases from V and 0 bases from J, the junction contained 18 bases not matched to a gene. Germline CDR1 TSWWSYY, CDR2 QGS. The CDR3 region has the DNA TGTGCTCTTGGGGATGGGGCCTTCCTATTGGGGAGCTCGTACACCGATAAACTCATCTTT. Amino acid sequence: CALGDGAFLLGSSYTDKLIF.

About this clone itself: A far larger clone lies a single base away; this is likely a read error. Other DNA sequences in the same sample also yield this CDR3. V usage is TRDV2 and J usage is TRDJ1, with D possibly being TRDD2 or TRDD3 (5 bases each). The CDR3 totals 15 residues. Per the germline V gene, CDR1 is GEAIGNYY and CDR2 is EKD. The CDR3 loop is CACDTLPSGTDKLIF. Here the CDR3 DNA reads TGTGCCTGCGACACTCTTCCCTCTGGGACCGATAAACTCATCTTT.

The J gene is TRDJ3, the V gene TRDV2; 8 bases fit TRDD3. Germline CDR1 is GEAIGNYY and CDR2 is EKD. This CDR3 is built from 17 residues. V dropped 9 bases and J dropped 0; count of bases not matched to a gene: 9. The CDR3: CATLGAPSSWDTRQMFF. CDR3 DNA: TGTGCCACACTGGGGGCCCCAAGCTCCTGGGACACCCGACAGATGTTTTTC.